This TCR beta chain was captured by sequencing in a study of CXCR3-negative and CXCR3-positive naive CD8 T cells. Germline lookup yields CDR1 SGDLS and CDR2 YYNGEE. The length of the CDR3 is 16 residues. As for this clonotype: The antigen is not known.

Researchers prepared the TRB cDNA libraries using 5' RACE with UMI labels. TCRdb derives one entry per CDR3 protein from the 5' RACE reads, leaving out DNA. The sample includes 100,000 to 150,000 distinct CDR3 sequences. Overall study results and limits: Hydrophobicity of TRB CDR3s was greater in CXCR3-positive naive cells than in CXCR3-negative naive cells. The level of CXCR3 expression partially decreased after cryopreservation; the majority of assays used fresh PBMCs. Naive subsets had comparable surface CD5, so TRB CDR3 properties gauged TCR strength. The TRBV-TRBJ usage of naive CXCR3-negative and CXCR3-positive cells was similar, but that of memory cells differed.

Sequencing was performed on naive CXCR3- CD8+ T cells from blood. Subset: CD45RO-CCR7+CD27+CD95- naive CD8+ T cells lacking CXCR3 (TNR3-). The sequence came from a human donor in good health. Some clones in this sample may be carry-over from other donors' samples. The chain combines TRBV9 with TRBJ2-1; lacking DNA, the TRBD2 call made by TCRdb goes unchecked. The CDR3 region is CASSVARGGERASQFF.